The 16 T cell receptor beta chains below were found in one sample sequenced in a study of shared T cell receptors in the human thymus (dated by TCRdb to the early 2020s). The method was the immunoSEQ multiplex PCR assay. Held by TCRdb, this immuneACCESS table contains in-frame sequences only and omits some clones. Under half of the omission traces to an unresolved V gene where checked; the cause of the rest is unknown. Recorded for this sample are over 350,000 clones; around 93% of them occurred a single time. Roughly 0.021% of the sample is in the top ten clones. The sequenced sample consisted of thymocytes. These receptors were taken from a human donor.

This clone was seen a single time. The genes are TRBV7-8 and TRBJ1-1; TRBD1 matches at 7 bases. V trimming: 1 base; J trimming: 0 bases; junction bases outside the gene matches: 5. CDR1 SGHVS and CDR2 FQNEAQ come from the germline V gene. This CDR3 spans 16 amino acids. Here the CDR3 DNA reads TGTGCCAGCAGCTTAGGTGACAGGGCAATGAACACTGAAGCTTTCTTT. It codes for CASSLGDRAMNTEAFF.

V usage is TRBV15 and J usage is TRBJ2-2; TRBD1 matches at 7 bases. CDR1 is LNHNV and CDR2 is YYDKDF in the germline V gene (reference sequence). This CDR3 is 15 amino acids long. V was clipped by 9 bases and J by 0 bases; unmatched bases: 7. CDR3 residues: CATNRGFANTGELFF. The CDR3 DNA sequence: TGTGCCACGAACAGGGGTTTCGCGAACACCGGGGAGCTGTTTTTT.

CDR3 nucleotides: TGCGCCAGCAGTCGACTAGCTGGCACAGATACGCAGTATTTT. As protein: CASSRLAGTDTQYF. V and J are TRBV10-2 and TRBJ2-3; 7 bases agree with TRBD2. The junction had 3 bases not matched to a gene; V was cut back by 5 bases and J by 1 base. The germline gives CDR1 WSHSY, CDR2 SAAADI. This CDR3 is 14 amino acids long.

V and J are TRBV12-5 and TRBJ2-1; 12 bases map to TRBD2. V was pared by 1 base and J by 6 bases, with 4 bases of the junction left unmatched. CDR1 is LGHNT and CDR2 is FRNRAP in the germline V gene. The CDR3 runs 16 residues. The CDR3 nucleotides are TGTGCTAGTGGTTTGGGCCTAGCGGGAGGGCCCAATGAGCAGTTCTTC. Translated: CASGLGLAGGPNEQFF.

This clone appeared once. This chain links TRBV27 with TRBJ2-4; no clear D gene. The CDR3 covers 16 residues. The germline V gene has CDR1 MNHEY and CDR2 SMNVEV (reference sequence). Trimming left V 1 base short and J 4 bases short, with 14 bases between. The CDR3 loop is CASSLYGDFHKNIQYF. CDR3 in DNA: TGTGCCAGCAGTTTATATGGGGATTTCCATAAAAACATTCAGTACTTC.

The chain carries TRBV28 and TRBJ2-7, with 12 positions matching TRBD2. Germline CDR1 MDHEN, CDR2 SYDVKM. CDR3 length: 22 amino acids. Trimming removed 7 bases from V and 4 bases from J; junction bases left unmatched: 29. The CDR3 is CASIGGLLGLAGGPSGGYEQYF. In nucleotides, the CDR3 is TGTGCCAGCATTGGAGGTCTTCTAGGGCTAGCGGGAGGGCCGTCCGGGGGATACGAGCAGTACTTC.

The CDR3 region has the DNA TGTGCCAGTAGTATGCTACCCGGTGGGACTAATGAAAAACTGTTTTTT. Protein sequence: CASSMLPGGTNEKLFF. The rearrangement links TRBV19 to TRBJ1-4; no clear D. CDR3 length equals 16 residues. The V gene's germline CDR1 is LNHDA and CDR2 SQIVND (reference sequence). The ends were cut back, 3 bases at V and 2 bases at J, with 13 bases in the middle.

This CDR3 reads CASSLDTNRDTTYEQYF. The CDR3 DNA reads as TGCGCCAGCAGCTTGGATACCAACCGGGACACAACCTACGAGCAGTACTTC. This chain joins TRBV5-1 and TRBJ2-7, with TRBD1 as a possible D gene (6 bases). V lost 0 bases and J 2 bases, leaving 18 bases between the germline ends. From germline, CDR1 is SGHRS and CDR2 YFSETQ. There are 17 residues in the CDR3.

The J gene is TRBJ2-7, the V gene TRBV27; 12 bases map to TRBD2. The germline CDR1 and CDR2 sequences are MNHEY and SMNVEV (reference sequence). V lost 7 bases, J lost 3 bases, and 22 bases stayed unmatched. The CDR3 sequence is 20 residues long. The chain's CDR3 is CASTQNLRTSGTPTIYEQYF. CDR3 coding DNA: TGTGCCAGCACCCAAAACCTTCGGACTAGCGGGACCCCCACCATCTACGAGCAGTACTTC.

The genes are TRBV5-4 and TRBJ2-1; 11 nucleotides line up with TRBD2. The germline V gene has CDR1 SGHNT and CDR2 YYREEE (reference sequence). This CDR3 region has 19 residues. V lost 6 bases, J lost 2 bases, and 16 bases stayed unmatched. CDR3 nucleotide sequence: TGTGCCAGCACCAACGCCGGGACTAGCGGTCCTGAAACCTACAATGAGCAGTTCTTC. Protein: CASTNAGTSGPETYNEQFF. The full variable domain, its missing parts supplied by reference TRBV5-4 and TRBJ2-1, is ETGVTQSPTHLIKTRGQQVTLRCSSQSGHNTVSWYQQALGQGPQFIFQYYREEENGRGNFPPRFSGLQFPNYSSELNVNALELDDSALYLCASTNAGTSGPETYNEQFFGPGTRLTVL.

This clone was seen only once. The rearrangement uses TRBV5-4 and TRBJ1-1; D gene uncertain. Trimming shortened V by 4 bases and J by 1 base, and 11 bases separated the two germline ends. Germline V gene lookup returns CDR1 SGHNT and CDR2 YYREEE (reference sequence). This CDR3 spans 14 amino acids. CDR3 amino acids: CASSQTTANTEAFF. The CDR3 nucleotides are TGTGCCAGCAGCCAGACTACAGCGAACACTGAAGCTTTCTTT.

This chain joins TRBV10-3 and TRBJ2-7; possible D gene TRBD1, 6 bases. V lost 4 bases to trimming and J lost 2 bases, with 12 bases between them. CDR3 size: 14 residues. Germline lookup yields CDR1 ENHRY and CDR2 SYGVKD. The CDR3 sequence is CAISVQGSAYEQYF. Here the CDR3 DNA reads TGTGCCATCAGTGTACAGGGATCCGCCTACGAGCAGTACTTC.

This clone was detected once. V and J are TRBV14 and TRBJ2-2, with D perhaps matching TRBD2 (5 bases). CDR1 SGHDN and CDR2 FVKESK come from the germline V gene. Between the trimmed V and J ends, which lost 4 bases and 8 bases, there was a span of 17 bases. The CDR3 spans 15 residues. The CDR3 coding sequence is TGTGCCAGCAGCCGCAACCAGAGGGAAGCTGGGGAGCTGTTTTTT. It encodes CASSRNQREAGELFF.

This chain uses TRBV11-2 with TRBJ1-2; maybe TRBD1 (5 bases). The CDR3 contains 14 residues. V was cut by 1 base and J by 0 bases, with 6 bases left in between. Germline loops: CDR1 SGHAT, CDR2 FQNNGV. CDR3 bases: TGTGCCAGCAGCTTAGGGACATCTAACTATGGCTACACCTTC. Amino acids: CASSLGTSNYGYTF.

This chain joins TRBV27 and TRBJ2-4; a weak D match, TRBD1 (6 bases). CDR3 length: 14 amino acids. The germline gives CDR1 MNHEY, CDR2 SMNVEV (reference sequence). Trimming removed 3 bases at V and 6 bases at J, with 12 bases between. The CDR3 DNA reads as TGTGCCAGCAGTTTGGGCAGGGGCTTAAACATTCAGTACTTC. Protein sequence: CASSLGRGLNIQYF.

This clone was seen a single time. The CDR3 bases are TGTGCCAGCGCCGGGACTAGCGGGAGAGGCGAGCAGTACTTC. As protein: CASAGTSGRGEQYF. This chain uses TRBV6-1 with TRBJ2-7, with 14 bases matching TRBD2. Germline values: CDR1 MNHNS, CDR2 SASEGT. CDR3 length: 14 amino acids. Trimming at V came to 8 bases and at J to 6 bases, leaving 6 bases not matched to a gene.